This record covers a single T cell receptor (beta chain). This sample stems from a study of brain T cells in children with intractable seizures. The repertoire was sequenced with immunoSEQ multiplex PCR; TCRdb's copy has only in-frame clones and lacks some. The sample contains tens of thousands of clones, 93% of which appear only once. CDR3 size: 16 residues. V was shortened by 2 bases and J by 3 bases, with 14 bases between the two germline ends. Germline values: CDR1 KGHSH, CDR2 LQKENI. Sample: peripheral blood, taken at surgery. The chain uses TRBV18 and TRBJ2-1, with a possible D match to TRBD2 (6 bases). The TCR was taken from a boy in the first two years of life with tuberous sclerosis and intractable seizures. CDR3 region: CASSPFVGRIYNEQFF. The CDR3, as DNA: TGTGCCAGCTCACCATTCGTCGGGAGAATCTACAATGAGCAGTTCTTC.